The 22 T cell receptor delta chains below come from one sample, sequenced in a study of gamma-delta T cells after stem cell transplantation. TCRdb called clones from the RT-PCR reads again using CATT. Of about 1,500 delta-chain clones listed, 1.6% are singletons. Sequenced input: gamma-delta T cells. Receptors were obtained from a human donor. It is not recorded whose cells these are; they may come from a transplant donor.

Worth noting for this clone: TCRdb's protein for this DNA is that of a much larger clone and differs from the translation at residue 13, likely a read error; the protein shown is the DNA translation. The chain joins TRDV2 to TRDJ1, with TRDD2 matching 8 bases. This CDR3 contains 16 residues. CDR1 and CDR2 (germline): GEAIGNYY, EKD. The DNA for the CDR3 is TGTGCCTGTGACACCCTTCCTACCGATTACACCGATAACCTCATCTTT. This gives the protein CACDTLPTDYTDNLIF.

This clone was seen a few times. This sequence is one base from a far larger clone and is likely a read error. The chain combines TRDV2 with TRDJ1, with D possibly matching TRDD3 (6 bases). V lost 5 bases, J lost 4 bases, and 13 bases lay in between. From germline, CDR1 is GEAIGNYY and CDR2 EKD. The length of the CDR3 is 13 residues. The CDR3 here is CACGTGMDDKLIF. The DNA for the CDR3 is TGTGCCTGTGGCACGGGGATGGACGATAAACTCATCTTT.

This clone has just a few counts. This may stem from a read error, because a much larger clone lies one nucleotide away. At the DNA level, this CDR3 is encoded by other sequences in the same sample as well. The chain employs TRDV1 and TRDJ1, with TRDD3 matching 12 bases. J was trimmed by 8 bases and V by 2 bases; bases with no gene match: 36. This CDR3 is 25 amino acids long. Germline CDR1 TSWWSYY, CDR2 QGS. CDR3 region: CALGEMDGPFLLNWGILPSQDKLIF. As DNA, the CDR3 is TGTGCTCTTGGGGAAATGGATGGGCCGTTCCTACTGAACTGGGGGATACTCCCTTCCCAGGACAAACTCATCTTT.

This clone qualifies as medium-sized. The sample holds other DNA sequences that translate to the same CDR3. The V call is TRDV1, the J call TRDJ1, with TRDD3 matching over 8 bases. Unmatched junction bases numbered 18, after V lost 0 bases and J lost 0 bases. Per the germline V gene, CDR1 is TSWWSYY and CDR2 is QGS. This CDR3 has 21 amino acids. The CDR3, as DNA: TGTGCTCTTGGGGAACTCTGGGAACCTATCCTTACTGGGGGTTACACCGATAAACTCATCTTT. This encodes CALGELWEPILTGGYTDKLIF.

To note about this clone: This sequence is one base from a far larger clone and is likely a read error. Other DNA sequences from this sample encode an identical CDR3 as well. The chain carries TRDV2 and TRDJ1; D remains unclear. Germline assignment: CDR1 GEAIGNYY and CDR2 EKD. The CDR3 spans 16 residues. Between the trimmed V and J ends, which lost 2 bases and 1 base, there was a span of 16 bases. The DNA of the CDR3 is TGTGCCTGTGACAGGCTACCCCGTGGTTCCACCGATAAACTCATCTTT. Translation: CACDRLPRGSTDKLIF.

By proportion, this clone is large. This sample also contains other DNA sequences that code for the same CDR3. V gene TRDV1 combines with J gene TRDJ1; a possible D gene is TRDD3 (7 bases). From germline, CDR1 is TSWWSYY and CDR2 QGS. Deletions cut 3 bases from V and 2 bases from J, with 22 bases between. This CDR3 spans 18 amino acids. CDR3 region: CALGESYVGWGLTDKLIF. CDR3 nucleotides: TGTGCTCTTGGGGAGTCCTACGTCGGCTGGGGGCTTACCGATAAACTCATCTTT.

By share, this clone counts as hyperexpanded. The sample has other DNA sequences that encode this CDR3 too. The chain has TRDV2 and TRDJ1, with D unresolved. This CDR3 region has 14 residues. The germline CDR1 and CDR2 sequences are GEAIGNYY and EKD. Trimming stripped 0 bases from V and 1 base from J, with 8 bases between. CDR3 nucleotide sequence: TGTGCCTGTGACACCGCCCCCACCACCGATAAACTCATCTTT. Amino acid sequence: CACDTAPTTDKLIF.

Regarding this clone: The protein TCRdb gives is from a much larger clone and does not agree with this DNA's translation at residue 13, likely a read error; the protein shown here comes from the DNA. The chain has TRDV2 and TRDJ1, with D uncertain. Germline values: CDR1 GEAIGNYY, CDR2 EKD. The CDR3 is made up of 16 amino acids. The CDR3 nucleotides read TGTGCCTGTGACAGGGCGAGAAGACGGGGCACCGATAGACTCATCTTT. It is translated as CACDRARRRGTDRLIF.

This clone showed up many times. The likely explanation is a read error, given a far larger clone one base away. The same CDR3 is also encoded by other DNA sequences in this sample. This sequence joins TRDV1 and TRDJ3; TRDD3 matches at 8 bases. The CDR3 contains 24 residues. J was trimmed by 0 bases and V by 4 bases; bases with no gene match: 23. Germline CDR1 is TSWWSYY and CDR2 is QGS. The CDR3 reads CALGALVSTLTGGLSSWDTRQMFF. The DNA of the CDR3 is TGTGCTCTTGGGGCCCTAGTATCTACACTTACTGGGGGGCTTAGCTCCTGGGACACCCGACAGATGTTTTTC.

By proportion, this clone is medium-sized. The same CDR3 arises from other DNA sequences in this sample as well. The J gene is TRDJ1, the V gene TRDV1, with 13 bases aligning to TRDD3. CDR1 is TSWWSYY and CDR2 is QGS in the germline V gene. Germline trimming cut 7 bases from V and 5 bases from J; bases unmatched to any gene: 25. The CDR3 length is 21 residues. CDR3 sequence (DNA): TGTGCTCTTGCTCCTATTCCCCGGAGCCGGTACTGGGGGATACGCGGGGATAAACTCATCTTT. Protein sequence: CALAPIPRSRYWGIRGDKLIF.

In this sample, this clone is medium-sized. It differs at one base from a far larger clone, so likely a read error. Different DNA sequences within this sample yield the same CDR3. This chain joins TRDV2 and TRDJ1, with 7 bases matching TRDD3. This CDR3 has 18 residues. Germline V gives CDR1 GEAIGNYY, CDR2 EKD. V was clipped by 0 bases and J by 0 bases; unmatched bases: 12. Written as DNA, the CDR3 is TGTGCCTGTGACACCAGGGTACGGGGGCTGGGGGACACCGATAAACTCATCTTT. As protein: CACDTRVRGLGDTDKLIF.

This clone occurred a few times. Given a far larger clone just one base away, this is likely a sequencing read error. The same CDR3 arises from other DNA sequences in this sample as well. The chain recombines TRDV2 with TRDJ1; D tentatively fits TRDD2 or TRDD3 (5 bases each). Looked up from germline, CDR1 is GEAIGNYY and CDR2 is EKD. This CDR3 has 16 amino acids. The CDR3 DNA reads TGTGCCTGTGACACCTGGGGACTTACCTACACTGATAAACTCATCTTT. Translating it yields CACDTWGLTYTDKLIF.

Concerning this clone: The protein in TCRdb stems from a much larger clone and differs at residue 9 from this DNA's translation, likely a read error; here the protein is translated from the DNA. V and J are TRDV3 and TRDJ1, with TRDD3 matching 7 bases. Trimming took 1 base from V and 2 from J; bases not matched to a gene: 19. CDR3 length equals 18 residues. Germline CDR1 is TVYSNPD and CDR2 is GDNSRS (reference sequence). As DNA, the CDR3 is TGTGCCTTTACCCTGACCGCCGCTGAGGGATACAGTACCGATAAACTCATCTTT. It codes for CAFTLTAAEGYSTDKLIF.

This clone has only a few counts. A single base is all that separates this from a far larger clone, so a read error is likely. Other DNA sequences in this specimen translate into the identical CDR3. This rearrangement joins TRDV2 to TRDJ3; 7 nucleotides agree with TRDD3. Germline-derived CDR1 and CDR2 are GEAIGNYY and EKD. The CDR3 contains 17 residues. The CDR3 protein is CACDTVGETWDTRQMFF. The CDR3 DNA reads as TGTGCCTGTGACACCGTGGGGGAGACCTGGGACACCCGACAGATGTTCTTC.

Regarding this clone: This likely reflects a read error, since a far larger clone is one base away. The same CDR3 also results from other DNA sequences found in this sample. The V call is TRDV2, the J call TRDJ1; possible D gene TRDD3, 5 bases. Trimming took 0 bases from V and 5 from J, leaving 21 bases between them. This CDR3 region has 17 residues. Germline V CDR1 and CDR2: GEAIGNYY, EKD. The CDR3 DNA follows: TGTGCCTGTGACACCGCCTGGGCCCGACGGACCACTGATAAACTCATCTTT. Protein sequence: CACDTAWARRTTDKLIF.

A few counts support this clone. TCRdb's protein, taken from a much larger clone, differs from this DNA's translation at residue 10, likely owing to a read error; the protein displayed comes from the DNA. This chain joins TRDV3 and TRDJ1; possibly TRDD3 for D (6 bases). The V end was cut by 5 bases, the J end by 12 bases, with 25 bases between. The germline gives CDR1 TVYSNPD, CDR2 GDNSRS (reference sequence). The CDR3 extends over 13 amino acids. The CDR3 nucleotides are TGTGCCCTCCATTTAAAAGTACTGGGAAGGGTCATCTTT. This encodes CALHLKVLGRVIF.

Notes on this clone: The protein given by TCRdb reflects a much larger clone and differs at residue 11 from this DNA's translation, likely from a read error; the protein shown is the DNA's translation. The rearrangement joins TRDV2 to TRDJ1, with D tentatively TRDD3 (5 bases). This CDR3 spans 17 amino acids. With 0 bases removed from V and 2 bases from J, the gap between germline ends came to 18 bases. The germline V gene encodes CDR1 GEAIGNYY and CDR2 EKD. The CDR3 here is CACDTVGIPDATDKLIF. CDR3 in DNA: TGTGCCTGTGACACCGTAGGGATCCCCGATGCTACCGATAAACTCATCTTT.

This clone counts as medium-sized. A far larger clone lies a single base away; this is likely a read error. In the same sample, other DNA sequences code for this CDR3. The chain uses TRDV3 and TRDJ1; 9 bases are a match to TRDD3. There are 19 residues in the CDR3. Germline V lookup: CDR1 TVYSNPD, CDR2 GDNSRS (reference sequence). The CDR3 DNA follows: TGCGCCTTTAATTGTCCCCTACCCTGGGGGATCCGACGTGAGTATAAACTCATCTTT. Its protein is CAFNCPLPWGIRREYKLIF.

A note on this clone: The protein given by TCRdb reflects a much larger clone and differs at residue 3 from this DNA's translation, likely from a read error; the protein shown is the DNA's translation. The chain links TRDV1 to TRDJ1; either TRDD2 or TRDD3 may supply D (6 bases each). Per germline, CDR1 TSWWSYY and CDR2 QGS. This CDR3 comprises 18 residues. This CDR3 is CAFGVLLRTGPYTDKLIF. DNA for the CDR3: TGTGCTTTTGGGGTCCTACTACGTACTGGGCCCTACACCGATAAACTCATCTTT.

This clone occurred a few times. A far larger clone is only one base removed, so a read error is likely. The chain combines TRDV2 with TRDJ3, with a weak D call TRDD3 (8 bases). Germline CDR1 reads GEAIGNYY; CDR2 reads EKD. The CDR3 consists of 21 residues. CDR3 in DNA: TGTGCCTGTGACACCACGGGGCTCTGGGGGAGCCCTTCCTGGGACGCCCGACAGATGTTTTTC. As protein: CACDTTGLWGSPSWDARQMFF.

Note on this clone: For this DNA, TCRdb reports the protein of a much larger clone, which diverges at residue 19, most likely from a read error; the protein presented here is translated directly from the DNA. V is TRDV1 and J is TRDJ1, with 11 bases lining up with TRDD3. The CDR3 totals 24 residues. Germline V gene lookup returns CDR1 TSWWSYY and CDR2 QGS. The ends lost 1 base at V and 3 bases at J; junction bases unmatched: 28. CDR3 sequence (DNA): TGTGCTCTTGGGGAACGCCACCTACCCCAACTACGATGGGGGATACGCTTGTACGCCGATAAACTCATCTTT. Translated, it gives CALGERHLPQLRWGIRLYADKLIF.

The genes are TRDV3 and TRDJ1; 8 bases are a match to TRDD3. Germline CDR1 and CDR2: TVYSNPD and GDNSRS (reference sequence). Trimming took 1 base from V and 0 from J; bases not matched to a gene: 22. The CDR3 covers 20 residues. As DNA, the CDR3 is TGTGCCTTTAATTGTCCCCTACCCTGGGGGACCGACCCGTACACCGATAAACTCATCTTT. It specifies CAFNCPLPWGTDPYTDKLIF.